The 24 T cell receptor beta chains below come from one sample, sequenced in a study of T cell responses to AZD1222 COVID-19 vaccine. TCRdb keeps only in-frame clones here, not all; method: immunoSEQ multiplex PCR. The data contain 150,000 to 180,000 clones, around 90% of them singletons. The source was peripheral blood, collected on day 0 of AZD1222 vaccination. Receptors were obtained from an adult in good health.

This clone was detected only once. The chain couples TRBV28 to TRBJ1-2, with 10 bases lining up with TRBD1. CDR3 size: 12 residues. The V gene's germline CDR1 is MDHEN and CDR2 SYDVKM. V lost 2 bases, J lost 10 bases, and 1 base stayed unmatched. Written as DNA, the CDR3 is TGTGCCAGCAGTTTAGGGACAGGGGTCTACACCTTC. Translation gives CASSLGTGVYTF.

This chain links TRBV6-5 with TRBJ1-1; D gene unclear. Per germline, CDR1 MNHEY and CDR2 SVGAGI. Deletions cut 6 bases from V and 0 bases from J, with 11 bases between. The CDR3 consists of 14 residues. The CDR3 DNA is TGTGCCAGCAGGACCTCCTCGATGAACACTGAAGCTTTCTTT. It codes for CASRTSSMNTEAFF.

This chain connects TRBV7-2 to TRBJ2-7; the match to TRBD1 covers 7 bases. J gave up 2 bases and V 5 bases, and 6 bases lay outside the gene matches. This CDR3 has 14 residues. CDR1 is SGHTA, CDR2 FQGNSA, per germline. The CDR3 here is CASSLRTGAYEQYF. The DNA of the CDR3 is TGTGCCAGCAGCCTCCGGACAGGAGCCTACGAGCAGTACTTC.

This CDR3 reads CASSLGTPNIQYF. DNA for the CDR3: TGTGCCAGCAGTTTGGGCACCCCAAACATTCAGTACTTC. The chain links TRBV6-2 or TRBV6-3 to TRBJ2-4; D not resolved. Germline V gene sequence: CDR1 MNHEY, CDR2 SVGEGT. Trimming stripped 4 bases from V and 6 bases from J, with 10 bases between. The CDR3 has 13 amino acids.

The chain uses TRBV21-1 and TRBJ2-1; the table's TRBD2 call for D was not verified on the DNA. TRBV21-1 is termed a pseudogene. CDR3 length: 17 residues. The CDR3 sequence is CASSIGSSGSSYNEQFF. CDR3 DNA: TGTGCCAGCAGCATTGGGAGTAGCGGGAGCTCCTACAATGAGCAGTTCTTC.

This chain uses TRBV27 with TRBJ1-4; no definite D call. From germline, CDR1 is MNHEY and CDR2 SMNVEV (reference sequence). This CDR3 is built from 15 residues. With 5 bases removed from V and 0 bases from J, the gap between germline ends came to 10 bases. This chain's CDR3 is CASSNLGTTNEKLFF. The CDR3 nucleotides read TGTGCCAGCAGTAACCTAGGAACAACTAATGAAAAACTGTTTTTT.

This chain links TRBV9 with TRBJ1-6; maybe TRBD1 (5 bases). Germline CDR1 SGDLS, CDR2 YYNGEE. The CDR3 totals 15 residues. The V end was cut by 4 bases, the J end by 8 bases, with 16 bases between. The CDR3: CASSSYRTIDSPLHF. The CDR3 DNA reads as TGTGCCAGCAGCTCATACCGGACAATAGATTCACCCCTCCACTTT.

This sequence joins TRBV7-9 and TRBJ2-1; D uncertain. The germline gives CDR1 SEHNR, CDR2 FQNEAQ (reference sequence). The CDR3 loop spans 15 amino acids. Deletions cut 5 bases from V and 6 bases from J, with 17 bases between. The CDR3 DNA sequence: TGTGCCAGCAGCCCACCCCCTCGGTGGGGCAATGAGCAGTTCTTC. Translation gives CASSPPPRWGNEQFF. Combining the CDR3 with reference TRBV7-9 and TRBJ2-1 gives the whole variable domain DTGVSQNPRHKITKRGQNVTFRCDPISEHNRLYWYRQTLGQGPEFLTYFQNEAQLEKSRLLSDRFSAERPKGSFSTLEIQRTEQGDSAMYLCASSPPPRWGNEQFFGPGTRLTVL.

This chain joins TRBV5-6 and TRBJ1-6; no definite D call. This CDR3 spans 14 amino acids. Germline values: CDR1 SGHDT, CDR2 YYEEEE. V gave up 0 bases and J gave up 8 bases, with 9 bases separating them. The CDR3 reads CASSLGTPYSPLHF. In DNA form, the CDR3 reads TGTGCCAGCAGCTTGGGGACGCCCTATTCACCCCTCCACTTT.

J is TRBJ1-5 and V is TRBV27, with 7 bases that match TRBD1. J lost 5 bases, V lost 5 bases, and 6 bases had no gene match. This CDR3 is built from 14 residues. Germline lookup yields CDR1 MNHEY and CDR2 SMNVEV (reference sequence). The CDR3 DNA is TGTGCCAGCAGTCCCCAGACAGGGTATCAGCCCCAGCATTTT. Translating it yields CASSPQTGYQPQHF.

The chain joins TRBV28 to TRBJ2-1, with D tentatively TRBD1 (6 bases). Germline V gene data show CDR1 as MDHEN and CDR2 as SYDVKM. V lost 6 bases, J lost 8 bases, and 26 bases lay in between. This CDR3 has 17 amino acids. This CDR3 is CASRNGRDTSVMDEQFF. The CDR3 bases are TGTGCCAGCAGAAATGGCCGGGACACCTCGGTGATGGATGAGCAGTTCTTC.

The chain employs TRBV6-5 and TRBJ1-2; the match to TRBD1 covers 8 bases. The germline V gene has CDR1 MNHEY and CDR2 SVGAGI. The CDR3 is 15 amino acids. J gave up 5 bases and V 6 bases, and 11 bases lay outside the gene matches. CDR3 DNA: TGTGCCAGCAGGAAACCAGGGGGCGATATTTATGGCTACACCTTC. Its translation: CASRKPGGDIYGYTF.

This clone is a singleton in its sample. The rearrangement links TRBV12-5 to TRBJ2-3; 7 bases are a match to TRBD2. Germline CDR1 is LGHNT and CDR2 is FRNRAP. J was trimmed by 0 bases and V by 6 bases; bases with no gene match: 6. The CDR3 is 15 residues long. For the CDR3, the DNA is TGTGCTAGTGGACCACCGGGACTAAGCACAGATACGCAGTATTTT. Translated: CASGPPGLSTDTQYF.

The CDR3 bases are TGTGCCAGCAGAGGGTTGGATGAAAAACTGTTTTTT. Translation: CASRGLDEKLFF. The V and J genes are TRBV7-9 and TRBJ1-4; D is undetermined. This CDR3 is built from 12 residues. The ends were cut back, 6 bases at V and 6 bases at J, with 8 bases in the middle. Germline V gene data show CDR1 as SEHNR and CDR2 as FQNEAQ (reference sequence).

The chain has TRBV30 and TRBJ2-7, with D perhaps matching TRBD2 (6 bases). V was shortened by 4 bases and J by 3 bases, with 13 bases between the two germline ends. The CDR3 has 13 residues. Looked up from germline, CDR1 is GTSNPN and CDR2 is SVGIG (reference sequence). CDR3 sequence (DNA): TGTGCCTGGACCAGGCGGGGAAGCTACGAGCAGTACTTC. Protein sequence: CAWTRRGSYEQYF.

The CDR3 spells CASSPAGGGAHWYF. The CDR3 DNA reads as TGTGCCAGCAGCCCGGCCGGGGGGGGCGCCCACTGGTACTTC. The gene calls are TRBV7-8 and TRBJ2-7; 8 bases map to TRBD2. The CDR3 runs to 14 residues. With V trimmed by 5 bases and J by 12 bases, 15 bases remained unmatched. Germline lookup yields CDR1 SGHVS and CDR2 FQNEAQ.

The chain couples TRBV18 to TRBJ2-1; possibly TRBD1 or TRBD2 for D (6 bases each). V gave up 1 base and J gave up 8 bases, with 12 bases separating them. Germline V gives CDR1 KGHSH, CDR2 LQKENI. The CDR3 consists of 14 residues. The CDR3 sequence: CASSPRLGGDEQFF. The CDR3 DNA reads TGTGCCAGCTCACCACGGCTCGGGGGCGATGAGCAGTTCTTC.

The V call is TRBV15, the J call TRBJ1-5; TRBD1 agrees at 10 bases. Germline loops: CDR1 LNHNV, CDR2 YYDKDF (reference sequence). The CDR3 is 16 amino acids. With 5 bases clipped from V and 11 bases from J, the junction kept 15 bases outside the gene matches. CDR3 nucleotide sequence: TGTGCCACCAGCGCAGCCGGGACAGGGGTCCGGGGGGCCCAGCATTTT. It is translated as CATSAAGTGVRGAQHF.

J is TRBJ1-1 and V is TRBV7-9; D unresolved. Germline loops: CDR1 SEHNR, CDR2 FQNEAQ (reference sequence). The CDR3 length is 12 residues. Between the trimmed V and J ends, which lost 5 bases and 1 base, there was a span of 5 bases. The CDR3 reads CASSVQNTEAFF. The CDR3, as DNA: TGTGCCAGCAGCGTCCAGAACACTGAAGCTTTCTTT.

This clone was seen a single time. This rearrangement joins TRBV13 to TRBJ1-3, with TRBD1 matching 9 bases. In germline, CDR1 is PRHDT, CDR2 FYEKMQ (reference sequence). CDR3 size: 15 residues. Trimming cost V 5 bases and J 4 bases; bases outside gene matches: 6. This chain's CDR3 is CASSKDRGRGNTIYF. The CDR3 nucleotides are TGTGCCAGCAGCAAAGACAGGGGGAGGGGAAACACCATATATTTT.

The CDR3 loop is CASSEAAGTYGYTF. For the CDR3, the DNA is TGTGCCAGCAGTGAAGCAGCAGGGACCTATGGCTACACCTTC. J is TRBJ1-2 and V is TRBV6-1; D is possibly TRBD1 (5 bases). The CDR3 consists of 14 residues. Germline lookup yields CDR1 MNHNS and CDR2 SASEGT. Trimming removed 0 bases at V and 4 bases at J, with 9 bases between.

This chain links TRBV5-5 with TRBJ2-2, with D unresolved. Germline V gives CDR1 SGHKS, CDR2 YYEKEE (reference sequence). This CDR3 has 13 amino acids. V lost 1 base to trimming and J lost 7 bases, with 8 bases between them. The DNA of the CDR3 is TGTGCCAGCAGCTTGTTATTGGTCGGGGAGCTGTTTTTT. This gives the protein CASSLLLVGELFF.

This chain links TRBV18 with TRBJ1-1; D not resolved. V lost 1 base, J lost 7 bases, and 10 bases lay in between. The CDR3 covers 13 residues. Per germline, CDR1 KGHSH and CDR2 LQKENI. This chain's CDR3 is CASSPRQSREAFF. Here the CDR3 DNA reads TGTGCCAGCTCACCACGGCAGTCGCGTGAAGCTTTCTTT.

CDR3 nucleotide sequence: TGTGCCAGTAGTAAACCTGGACAGGGGAGGATGAGCACTGAAGCTTTCTTT. Encoded protein: CASSKPGQGRMSTEAFF. This rearrangement joins TRBV19 to TRBJ1-1; TRBD1 matches 9 bases. The CDR3 totals 17 residues. J gave up 4 bases and V 4 bases, and 13 bases lay outside the gene matches. Germline values: CDR1 LNHDA, CDR2 SQIVND (reference sequence).